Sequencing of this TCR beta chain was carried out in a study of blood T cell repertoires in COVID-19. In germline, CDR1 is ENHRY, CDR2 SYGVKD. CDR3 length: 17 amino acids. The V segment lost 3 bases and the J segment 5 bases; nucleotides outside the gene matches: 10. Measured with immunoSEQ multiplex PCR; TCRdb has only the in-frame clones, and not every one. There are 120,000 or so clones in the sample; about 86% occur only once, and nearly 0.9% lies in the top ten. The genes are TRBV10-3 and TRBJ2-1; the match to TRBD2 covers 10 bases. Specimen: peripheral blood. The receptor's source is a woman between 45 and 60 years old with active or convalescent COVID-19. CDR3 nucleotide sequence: TGTGCCATCAGTGATCCCTCGATAGCGGGAGGAAACAATGAGCAGTTCTTC. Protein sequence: CAISDPSIAGGNNEQFF.